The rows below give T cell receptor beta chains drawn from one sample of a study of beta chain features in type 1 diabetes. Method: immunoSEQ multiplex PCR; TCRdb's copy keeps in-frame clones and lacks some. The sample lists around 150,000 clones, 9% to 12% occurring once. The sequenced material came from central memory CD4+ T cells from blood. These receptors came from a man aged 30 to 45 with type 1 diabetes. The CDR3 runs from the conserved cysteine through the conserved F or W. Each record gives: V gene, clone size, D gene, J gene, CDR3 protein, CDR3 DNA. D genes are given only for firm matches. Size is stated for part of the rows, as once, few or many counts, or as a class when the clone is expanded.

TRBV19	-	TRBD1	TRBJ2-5	CASSTDPRDRVTQYF	TGTGCCAGTAGTACCGATCCCCGGGACAGAGTAACCCAGTACTTC
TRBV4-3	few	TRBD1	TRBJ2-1	CASSQGTGNRGEQFF	TGCGCCAGCAGCCAGGGGACAGGGAATAGAGGGGAGCAGTTCTTC
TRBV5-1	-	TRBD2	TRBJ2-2	CASSPSGSRNTGELFF	TGCGCCAGCAGTCCGAGCGGGAGTCGGAACACCGGGGAGCTGTTTTTT
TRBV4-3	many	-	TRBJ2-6	CASSQGVPVYSGANVLTF	TGCGCCAGCAGCCAAGGTGTGCCGGTCTACTCTGGGGCCAACGTCCTGACTTTC
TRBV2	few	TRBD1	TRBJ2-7	CASSPDRGRNEQYF	TGTGCCAGCAGTCCGGACAGGGGCAGAAACGAGCAGTACTTC
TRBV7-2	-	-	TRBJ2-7	CASSLIDGAYEQYF	TGTGCCAGCAGCTTAATCGACGGGGCCTACGAGCAGTACTTC
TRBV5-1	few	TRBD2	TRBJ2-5	CASRVAGEETQYF	TGCGCCAGCAGGGTGGCGGGGGAAGAGACCCAGTACTTC
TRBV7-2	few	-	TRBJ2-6	CASSFSGANVLTF	TGTGCCAGCAGCTTCTCCGGGGCCAACGTCCTGACTTTC
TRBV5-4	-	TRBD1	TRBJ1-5	CASSLDQGDQPQHF	TGTGCCAGCAGCTTGGATCAGGGGGATCAGCCCCAGCATTTT
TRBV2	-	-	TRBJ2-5	CASSPQGETQYF	TGTGCCAGCAGTCCCCAGGGGGAGACCCAGTACTTC
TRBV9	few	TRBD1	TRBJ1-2	CASSPGQGYGYTF	TGTGCCAGCAGCCCGGGACAGGGCTATGGCTACACCTTC
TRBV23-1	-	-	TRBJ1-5	CASSQSAGSNQPQHF	TGCGCCAGCAGTCAATCGGCCGGGAGCAATCAGCCCCAGCATTTT
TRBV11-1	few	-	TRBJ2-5	CASSLHGGETQYF	TGTGCCAGCAGCTTACACGGCGGGGAGACCCAGTACTTC
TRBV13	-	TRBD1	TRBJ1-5	CASSRQGPNQPQHF	TGTGCCAGCAGTCGACAGGGGCCGAATCAGCCCCAGCATTTT
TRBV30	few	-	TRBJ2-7	CAGGAGPRGEQYF	TGTGCCGGGGGGGCAGGTCCACGCGGCGAGCAGTACTTC
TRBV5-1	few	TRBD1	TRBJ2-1	CASSFNGQGAGEQFF	TGCGCCAGCAGCTTCAACGGGCAGGGGGCAGGGGAGCAGTTCTTC
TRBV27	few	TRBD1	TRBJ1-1	CASPGQARTGTEAFF	TGTGCCAGCCCCGGACAGGCCCGGACGGGAACTGAAGCTTTCTTT
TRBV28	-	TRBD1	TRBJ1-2	CASSLKGQGLYGYTF	TGTGCCAGCAGTTTAAAGGGACAGGGTTTGTATGGCTACACCTTC
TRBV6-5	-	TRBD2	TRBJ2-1	CASSRGTSRSEQFF	TGTGCCAGCAGCAGAGGGACTAGTCGTAGTGAGCAGTTCTTC
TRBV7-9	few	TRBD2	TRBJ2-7	CASSFGLAVTYEQYF	TGTGCCAGCAGCTTTGGACTAGCGGTAACGTACGAGCAGTACTTC
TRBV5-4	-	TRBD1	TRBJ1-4	CASSLQGAIEKLFF	TGTGCCAGCAGCCTACAGGGGGCTATTGAAAAACTGTTTTTT
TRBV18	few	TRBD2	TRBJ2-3	CASSPITLAGAGTTDTQYF	TGTGCCAGCTCACCAATAACACTAGCGGGAGCTGGGACCACAGATACGCAGTATTTT
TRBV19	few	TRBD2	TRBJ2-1	CASSAKREDNEQFF	TGTGCCAGTAGCGCCAAGCGGGAGGACAATGAGCAGTTCTTC
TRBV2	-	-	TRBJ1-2	CASSDPDSAYTF	TGTGCCAGCAGTGACCCCGACAGCGCCTACACCTTC
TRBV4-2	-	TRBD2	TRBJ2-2	CASSQEPAGGQGTGELFF	TGTGCCAGCAGCCAAGAACCAGCGGGAGGCCAGGGCACCGGGGAGCTGTTTTTT
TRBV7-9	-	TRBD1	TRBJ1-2	CASSLGPGTAYGYTF	TGTGCCAGCAGCTTAGGCCCTGGGACAGCTTATGGCTACACCTTC
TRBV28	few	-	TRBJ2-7	CASTRPEGHEQYF	TGTGCCAGCACTCGTCCGGAGGGCCACGAGCAGTACTTC
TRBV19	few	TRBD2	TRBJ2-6	CASSPSGRRSVANVLTF	TGTGCCAGTAGTCCCAGCGGGAGAAGGTCGGTGGCCAACGTCCTGACTTTC
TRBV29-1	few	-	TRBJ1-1	CSVDEMNTEAFF	TGCAGCGTTGACGAGATGAACACTGAAGCTTTCTTT
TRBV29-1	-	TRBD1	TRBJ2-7	CSVEQDRDYEQYF	TGCAGCGTTGAACAGGACAGGGACTACGAGCAGTACTTC
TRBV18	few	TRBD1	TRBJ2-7	CASSPLGGQENYEQYF	TGTGCCAGCTCACCGTTAGGGGGACAGGAGAACTACGAGCAGTACTTC
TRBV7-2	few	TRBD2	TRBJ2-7	CASSLASGRYEQYF	TGTGCCAGCAGCCTCGCTAGCGGGAGGTACGAGCAGTACTTC
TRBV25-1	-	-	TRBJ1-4	CASSELEKLFF	TGTGCCAGCAGTGAACTCGAAAAACTGTTTTTT
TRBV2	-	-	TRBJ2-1	CASTRSHEQFF	TGTGCCAGCACCCGGTCACATGAGCAGTTCTTC
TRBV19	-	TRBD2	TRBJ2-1	CASSTRGGLAGVPYNEQFF	TGTGCCAGTAGTACACGGGGGGGACTAGCGGGCGTCCCCTACAATGAGCAGTTCTTC
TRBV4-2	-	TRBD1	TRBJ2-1	CASSTRTGFYEQFF	TGTGCCAGCAGCACCCGGACAGGGTTTTATGAGCAGTTCTTC
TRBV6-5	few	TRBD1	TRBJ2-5	CASRRTGGLETQYF	TGTGCCAGCAGGAGGACAGGGGGCCTCGAGACCCAGTACTTC
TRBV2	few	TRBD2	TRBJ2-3	CASGEGRLRDTQYF	TGTGCCAGCGGGGAGGGAAGGTTGCGAGATACGCAGTATTTT
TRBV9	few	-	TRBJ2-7	CASSPGGLSSYEQYF	TGTGCCAGCAGCCCCGGGGGGCTAAGCTCCTACGAGCAGTACTTC
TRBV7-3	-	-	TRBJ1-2	CASSSRRAEYTF	TGTGCCAGCAGCTCTCGCAGGGCCGAGTACACCTTC
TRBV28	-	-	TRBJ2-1	CASSLLHNEQFF	TGTGCCAGCAGTTTACTCCACAATGAGCAGTTCTTC
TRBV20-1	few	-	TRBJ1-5	CSGGEWPQHF	TGCAGTGGGGGAGAGTGGCCCCAGCATTTT
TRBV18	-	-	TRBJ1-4	CASSPGGLPYEKLFF	TGTGCCAGCTCACCAGGAGGATTGCCCTATGAAAAACTGTTTTTT
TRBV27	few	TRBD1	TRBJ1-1	CASSLYWTGGGEAFF	TGTGCCAGCAGTTTATACTGGACAGGGGGCGGTGAAGCTTTCTTT
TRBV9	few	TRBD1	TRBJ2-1	CASSVATGGESRFF	TGTGCCAGCAGCGTAGCTACAGGGGGCGAAAGCCGGTTCTTC
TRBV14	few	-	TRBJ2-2	CASSQRRGVTGELFF	TGTGCCAGCAGCCAAAGGCGGGGTGTTACCGGGGAGCTGTTTTTT
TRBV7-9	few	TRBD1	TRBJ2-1	CASSLGDRDHNEQFF	TGTGCCAGCAGCTTAGGGGACAGGGATCACAATGAGCAGTTCTTC
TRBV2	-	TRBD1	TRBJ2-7	CASSSDRDEQYF	TGTGCCAGCAGCTCCGACAGGGACGAGCAGTACTTC
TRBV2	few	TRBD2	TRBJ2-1	CATPVSTSGRGGEQFF	TGTGCCACCCCAGTGAGTACTAGCGGGAGAGGAGGTGAGCAGTTCTTC